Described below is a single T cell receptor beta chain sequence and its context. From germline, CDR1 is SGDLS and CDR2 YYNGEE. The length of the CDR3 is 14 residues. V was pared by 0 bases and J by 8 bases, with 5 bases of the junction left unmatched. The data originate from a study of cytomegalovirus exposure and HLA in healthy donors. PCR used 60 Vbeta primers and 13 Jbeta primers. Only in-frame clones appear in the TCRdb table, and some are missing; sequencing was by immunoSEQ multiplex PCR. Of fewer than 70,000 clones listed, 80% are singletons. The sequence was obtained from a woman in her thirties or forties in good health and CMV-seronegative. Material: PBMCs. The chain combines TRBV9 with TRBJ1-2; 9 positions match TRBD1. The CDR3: CASSVEGQGYGYTF. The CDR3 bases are TGTGCCAGCAGCGTAGAGGGACAGGGATACGGCTACACCTTC.